Each of the 8 T cell receptor beta chains below was sequenced from the same sample in a study of control samples from healthy donors and cancer patients. TCRdb keeps only in-frame clones here, not all; method: immunoSEQ multiplex PCR. The sample has about 170,000 clones, roughly 89% seen once. The specimen sequenced was blood. The receptors were gathered from a woman in her 30s in good health.

The chain employs TRBV5-5 and TRBJ2-3; 7 nucleotides line up with TRBD1. Germline lookup yields CDR1 SGHKS and CDR2 YYEKEE (reference sequence). V gave up 0 bases and J gave up 0 bases; unmatched junction bases: 1. The CDR3 totals 15 residues. Here the CDR3 reads CASSLDRGSTDTQYF. The CDR3 region has the DNA TGTGCCAGCAGCTTGGACAGGGGTAGCACAGATACGCAGTATTTT.

The chain links TRBV9 to TRBJ1-3, with D perhaps TRBD1 (5 bases). The germline V gene has CDR1 SGDLS and CDR2 YYNGEE. Trimming left V 0 bases short and J 0 bases short, with 10 bases between. This CDR3 is built from 16 residues. CDR3 loop: CASSVGRDHSGNTIYF. CDR3 in DNA: TGTGCCAGCAGCGTAGGCAGGGACCACTCTGGAAACACCATATATTTT.

The J gene is TRBJ1-5, the V gene TRBV2; TRBD1 might be the D (5 bases). The V end was cut by 7 bases, the J end by 2 bases, with 12 bases between. From germline, CDR1 is SNHLY and CDR2 FYNNEI. The CDR3 has 14 amino acids. The CDR3 loop reads CASIGREGNQPQHF. CDR3 DNA: TGTGCCAGCATAGGCAGGGAGGGCAATCAGCCCCAGCATTTT.

This clone has just a few counts. The rearrangement joins TRBV7-8 to TRBJ2-3; TRBD2 is a possible D gene (5 bases). Between the trimmed V and J ends, which lost 5 bases and 2 bases, there was a span of 11 bases. Per germline, CDR1 SGHVS and CDR2 FQNEAQ. The CDR3 consists of 14 residues. In nucleotides, the CDR3 is TGTGCCAGCAGCCCGGACTTACCCACAGATACGCAGTATTTT. It is translated as CASSPDLPTDTQYF.

This chain joins TRBV7-2 and TRBJ2-2, with a tentative D call TRBD2 (5 bases). The germline V gene has CDR1 SGHTA and CDR2 FQGNSA. V was cut by 5 bases and J by 0 bases, with 7 bases left in between. CDR3 length: 14 amino acids. The CDR3 bases are TGTGCCAGCAGCCATAGCGCGAACACCGGGGAGCTGTTTTTT. Encoded protein: CASSHSANTGELFF.

V is TRBV4-3 and J is TRBJ2-3; 10 bases are shared with TRBD1. The CDR3 spans 17 residues. CDR1 and CDR2 (germline): LGHNA, YSLEER. The V and J ends lost 1 base and 1 base, in that order; junction bases with no gene match: 5. CDR3 sequence (DNA): TGCGCCAGCAGCCAAGTAGGGACAGGGGTTGGCACAGATACGCAGTATTTT. It translates to CASSQVGTGVGTDTQYF.

CDR3 loop: CAWTTGTGGYGYTF. The CDR3, as DNA: TGTGCCTGGACGACTGGGACAGGGGGCTATGGCTACACCTTC. The J gene is TRBJ1-2, the V gene TRBV30; 11 bases match TRBD1. The V and J ends lost 4 bases and 4 bases, in that order; junction bases with no gene match: 5. CDR1 and CDR2 (germline): GTSNPN, SVGIG (reference sequence). This CDR3 has 14 amino acids.

The rearrangement joins TRBV5-5 to TRBJ1-1, with a tentative D call TRBD1 (6 bases). Trimming took off 1 base at V and 1 base at J, with 11 bases between the two ends. There are 15 residues in the CDR3. Germline V gene lookup returns CDR1 SGHKS and CDR2 YYEKEE (reference sequence). The CDR3 loop is CASSLLSGANTEAFF. CDR3 nucleotide sequence: TGTGCCAGCAGCTTGTTGTCAGGGGCGAACACTGAAGCTTTCTTT.